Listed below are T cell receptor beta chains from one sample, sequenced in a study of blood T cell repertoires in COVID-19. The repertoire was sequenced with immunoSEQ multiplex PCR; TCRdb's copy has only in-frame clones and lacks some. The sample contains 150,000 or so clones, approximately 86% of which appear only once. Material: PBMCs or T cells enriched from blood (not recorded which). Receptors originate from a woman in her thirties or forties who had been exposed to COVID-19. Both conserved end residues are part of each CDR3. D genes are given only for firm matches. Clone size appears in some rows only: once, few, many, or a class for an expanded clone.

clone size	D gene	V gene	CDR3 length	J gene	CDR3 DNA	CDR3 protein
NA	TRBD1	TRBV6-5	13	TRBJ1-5	TGTGCCAGCAGTTCCACAGGGGGACAGCCCCAGCATTTT	CASSSTGGQPQHF
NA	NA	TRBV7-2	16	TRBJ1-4	TGTGCCAGCAGCCTAGGACAGATTGCAACTAATGAAAAACTGTTTTTT	CASSLGQIATNEKLFF
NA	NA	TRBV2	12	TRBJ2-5	TGTGCCAACCGCGGGGTGCAAGAGACCCAGTACTTC	CANRGVQETQYF
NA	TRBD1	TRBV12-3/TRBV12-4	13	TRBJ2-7	TGTGCCAGCAGTTTGGACAGGCCCTACGAGCAGTACTTC	CASSLDRPYEQYF
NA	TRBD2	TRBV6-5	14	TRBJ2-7	TGTGCCAGCAGTTACAGGGAGGGTCGCTACGAGCAGTACTTC	CASSYREGRYEQYF
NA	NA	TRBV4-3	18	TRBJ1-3	TGCGCCAGCAGCCAAGGATTATCACAGTTGTCCTCTGGAAACACCATATATTTT	CASSQGLSQLSSGNTIYF
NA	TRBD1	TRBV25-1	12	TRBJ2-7	TGTGCCAGCAGTATACAGGGGGCCGAGCAGTACTTC	CASSIQGAEQYF
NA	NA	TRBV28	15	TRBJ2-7	TGTGCCAGCACCCGATACCTAGCGAGTAGTCAAGAGCAGTACTTC	CASTRYLASSQEQYF
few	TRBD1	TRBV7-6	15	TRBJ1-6	TGTGCCAGCAGCCGTGACAGGGTGGTAAATTCACCCCTCCACTTT	CASSRDRVVNSPLHF
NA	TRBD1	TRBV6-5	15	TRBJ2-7	TGTGCCAGCAGTTTAACAGGGGAATATTTGCACGAGCAGTACTTC	CASSLTGEYLHEQYF
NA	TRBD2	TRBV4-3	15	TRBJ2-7	TGCGCCAGCAGCATGCGGACTAGCGGGAGAAACGAGCAGTACTTC	CASSMRTSGRNEQYF
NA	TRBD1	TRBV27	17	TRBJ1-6	TGTGCCAGCAGTTTCATCCTGCGGGACAGGGCGGGATCACCCCTCCACTTT	CASSFILRDRAGSPLHF
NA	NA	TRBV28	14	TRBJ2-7	TGTGCCAGCAGCCTCCCCGGGTCCTCCTACGAGCAGTACTTC	CASSLPGSSYEQYF
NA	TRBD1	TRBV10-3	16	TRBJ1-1	TGTGCCATCAGTGAGTCGCCAGGGGGCGCATACACTGAAGCTTTCTTT	CAISESPGGAYTEAFF
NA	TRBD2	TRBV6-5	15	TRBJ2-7	TGTGCCAGCAGTTACTCCACTAGCGGGGACTACGAGCAGTACTTC	CASSYSTSGDYEQYF
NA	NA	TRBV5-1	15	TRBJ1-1	TGCGCCAGCAGCTCCGGTAGGGGGACAAACACTGAAGCTTTCTTT	CASSSGRGTNTEAFF
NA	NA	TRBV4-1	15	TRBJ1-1	TGCGCCAGCAGCCAAGACGGAGTCAGGGGCTCTGAAGCTTTCTTT	CASSQDGVRGSEAFF
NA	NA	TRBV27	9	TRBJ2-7	TGTGCCGTGGGCCACGAGCAGTACTTC	CAVGHEQYF
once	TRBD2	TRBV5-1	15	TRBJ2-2	TGCGCCAGCAGCTTGGCTAGCGGGGGGATCGGGGAGCTGTTTTTT	CASSLASGGIGELFF
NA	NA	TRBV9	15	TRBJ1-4	TGTGCCAGCAGCCCTTCAAACAGGGATAATGAAAAACTGTTTTTT	CASSPSNRDNEKLFF
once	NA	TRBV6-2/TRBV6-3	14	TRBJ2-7	TGTGCCAGCAGTTACTCTAGCGGCCCCTACGAGCAGTACTTC	CASSYSSGPYEQYF
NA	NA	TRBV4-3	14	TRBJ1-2	TGCGCCAGCAGCCAAGCGGACGGGGGGTTTGGCTACACCTTC	CASSQADGGFGYTF
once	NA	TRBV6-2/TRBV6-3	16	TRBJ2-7	TGTGCCAGCAGTCCGAGGGGGCTAGCGAGTTCCTACGAGCAGTACTTC	CASSPRGLASSYEQYF
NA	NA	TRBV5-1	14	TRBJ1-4	TGCGCCAGCAGCGTCGGGAGGGTTGATGAAAAACTGTTTTTT	CASSVGRVDEKLFF
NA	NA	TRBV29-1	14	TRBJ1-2	TGCAGCGTTGAAGCATCCGGAAGGACTGGTGGCTACACCTTC	CSVEASGRTGGYTF
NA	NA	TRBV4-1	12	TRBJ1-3	TGCGCCAGCAGTAGAATCGGGAACACCATATATTTT	CASSRIGNTIYF
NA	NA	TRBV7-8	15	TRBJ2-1	TGTGCCAGCAGCTTAGATGTTGGGAGACACAATGAGCAGTTCTTC	CASSLDVGRHNEQFF
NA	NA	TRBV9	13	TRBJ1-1	TGTGCCAGCAGCCCAGTGACGGGATCTGAAGCTTTCTTT	CASSPVTGSEAFF
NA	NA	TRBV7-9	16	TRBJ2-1	TGTGCCAGCAGCCCGTTCTCTGCGGAAGAAAACAATGAGCAGTTCTTC	CASSPFSAEENNEQFF
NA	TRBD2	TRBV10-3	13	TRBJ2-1	TGTGCCATCTTTTCGGGGGGCTACAATGAGCAGTTCTTC	CAIFSGGYNEQFF
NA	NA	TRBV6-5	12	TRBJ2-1	TGTGCCAGCAGTAGAGGATTAAATGAGCAGTTCTTC	CASSRGLNEQFF
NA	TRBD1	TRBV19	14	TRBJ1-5	TGTGCCAGTAGAGACAGGGATCTAGAGCAGCCCCAGCATTTT	CASRDRDLEQPQHF
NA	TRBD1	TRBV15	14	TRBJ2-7	TGTGCCACCAGCAGAGAGGGACAGGGCTACGAGCAGTACTTC	CATSREGQGYEQYF
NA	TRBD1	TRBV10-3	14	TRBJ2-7	TGTGCCAGCAGCCGGGACAGGGGACGGGCCGAGCAGTACTTC	CASSRDRGRAEQYF
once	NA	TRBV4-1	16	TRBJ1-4	TGCGCCAGCAGCCGCCTGGTGGGGGCGCTGGGTGAAAAACTGTTTTTT	CASSRLVGALGEKLFF